This is a list of T cell receptor beta chains from one sample in a study of blood T cell repertoires in COVID-19. Some clones are missing from TCRdb's copy, which holds only in-frame ones; the method was immunoSEQ multiplex PCR. In the table there are 200,000 to 250,000 clones, about 80% of which are singletons. The material sequenced was PBMCs or T cells enriched from blood (not recorded which). The source is a man between 35 and 55 years old who had recovered from COVID-19. Both conserved end residues are part of each CDR3. D genes are given only for firm matches. The size entry is marked missing in some rows and otherwise reads once, few, many or a size class.

V: TRBV19; D: NA; J: TRBJ1-2; size: NA; CDR3: CASSIDFLSGYTF; DNA: TGTGCCAGTAGTATAGATTTCCTCTCTGGCTACACCTTC
V: TRBV18; D: NA; J: TRBJ1-1; size: NA; CDR3: CASSPQVWINTEAFF; DNA: TGTGCCAGCTCACCCCAGGTGTGGATAAACACTGAAGCTTTCTTT
V: TRBV5-4; D: TRBD1; J: TRBJ2-5; size: NA; CDR3: CASSGGPGQRQETQYF; DNA: TGTGCCAGCAGCGGGGGACCGGGACAGCGTCAAGAGACCCAGTACTTC
V: TRBV6-5; D: TRBD1; J: TRBJ1-2; size: NA; CDR3: CASTTGGDYGYTF; DNA: TGTGCCAGCACTACAGGGGGTGACTATGGCTACACCTTC
V: TRBV10-1; D: TRBD2; J: TRBJ2-1; size: NA; CDR3: CAIPEGLAGALYNEQFF; DNA: TGCGCCATCCCCGAAGGACTAGCGGGGGCCCTCTACAATGAGCAGTTCTTC
V: TRBV7-2; D: TRBD1; J: TRBJ2-7; size: NA; CDR3: CASSLRTGGNEQYF; DNA: TGTGCCAGCAGCCTACGGACAGGGGGCAACGAGCAGTACTTC
V: TRBV5-4; D: TRBD1; J: TRBJ2-3; size: NA; CDR3: CASSTLGQGTDTQYF; DNA: TGTGCCAGCAGCACTTTGGGACAGGGCACAGATACGCAGTATTTT
V: TRBV12-5; D: TRBD1; J: TRBJ1-1; size: NA; CDR3: CASGLAGGTEAFF; DNA: TGTGCTAGTGGTTTGGCAGGGGGCACTGAAGCTTTCTTT
V: TRBV2; D: NA; J: TRBJ1-4; size: NA; CDR3: CASTSYNEKLFF; DNA: TGTGCCAGCACGTCCTATAATGAAAAACTGTTTTTT
V: TRBV24-1; D: TRBD1; J: TRBJ1-2; size: NA; CDR3: CATSDADRAEGYTF; DNA: TGTGCCACCAGTGATGCGGACAGGGCTGAGGGCTACACCTTC
V: TRBV7-8; D: NA; J: TRBJ2-7; size: NA; CDR3: CASSLPPGHYEQYF; DNA: TGTGCCAGCAGCCTGCCCCCAGGGCACTACGAGCAGTACTTC
V: TRBV12-5; D: NA; J: TRBJ2-1; size: NA; CDR3: CASGFGYNEQFF; DNA: TGTGCTAGTGGTTTCGGCTACAATGAGCAGTTCTTC
V: TRBV5-1; D: NA; J: TRBJ1-1; size: NA; CDR3: CASSFVDRGTAEAFF; DNA: TGCGCCAGCAGCTTTGTGGATAGGGGGACGGCTGAAGCTTTCTTT
V: TRBV5-1; D: NA; J: TRBJ1-5; size: NA; CDR3: CASSERGGSGQPQHF; DNA: TGCGCCAGCAGCGAAAGGGGAGGGAGCGGTCAGCCCCAGCATTTT
V: TRBV5-1; D: TRBD2; J: TRBJ2-3; size: NA; CDR3: CASSLPSGSPDTQYF; DNA: TGCGCCAGCAGCTTGCCTAGCGGGAGCCCAGATACGCAGTATTTT
V: TRBV6-5; D: TRBD1; J: TRBJ1-6; size: NA; CDR3: CASSWDRGNSPLHF; DNA: TGTGCCAGCAGTTGGGACAGGGGAAATTCACCCCTCCACTTT
V: TRBV5-3; D: NA; J: TRBJ1-2; size: NA; CDR3: CARSFQGTAGYTF; DNA: TGTGCCAGAAGCTTTCAGGGGACGGCTGGCTACACCTTC
V: TRBV7-2; D: NA; J: TRBJ2-3; size: NA; CDR3: CASSPQGGGLTDTQYF; DNA: TGTGCCAGCAGCCCGCAGGGCGGGGGCCTCACAGATACGCAGTATTTT
V: TRBV7-7; D: NA; J: TRBJ2-5; size: few; CDR3: CASSFQIQETQYF; DNA: TGTGCCAGCAGCTTTCAAATTCAAGAGACCCAGTACTTC
V: TRBV11-2; D: NA; J: TRBJ1-1; size: NA; CDR3: CASSRGRSTEAFF; DNA: TGTGCCAGCAGCCGGGGGAGGAGCACTGAAGCTTTCTTT
V: TRBV18; D: TRBD1; J: TRBJ1-4; size: NA; CDR3: CASSRQGVGEKLFF; DNA: TGTGCCAGCTCACGGCAGGGGGTTGGCGAAAAACTGTTTTTT
V: TRBV27; D: TRBD2; J: TRBJ2-3; size: NA; CDR3: CASSSSAGGPNTQYF; DNA: TGTGCCAGCAGTTCATCAGCGGGAGGGCCGAATACGCAGTATTTT
V: TRBV28; D: NA; J: TRBJ2-3; size: NA; CDR3: CASSLEGVPTDTQYF; DNA: TGTGCCAGCAGTTTAGAGGGGGTCCCCACAGATACGCAGTATTTT
V: TRBV4-3; D: TRBD2; J: TRBJ2-1; size: NA; CDR3: CASSQELRGTYNEQFF; DNA: TGCGCCAGCAGCCAAGAGTTGCGGGGGACCTACAATGAGCAGTTCTTC
V: TRBV4-2; D: TRBD1; J: TRBJ1-2; size: NA; CDR3: CASSPGTGGSNYGYTF; DNA: TGTGCCAGCAGCCCTGGGACAGGGGGGAGTAACTATGGCTACACCTTC
V: TRBV4-3; D: NA; J: TRBJ1-4; size: NA; CDR3: CASSPRRGLSNEKLFF; DNA: TGCGCCAGCAGCCCACGGCGAGGCCTCTCTAATGAAAAACTGTTTTTT
V: TRBV5-1; D: TRBD1; J: TRBJ2-1; size: NA; CDR3: CASSLTGGNEQFF; DNA: TGCGCCAGCAGCCTCACAGGGGGCAATGAGCAGTTCTTC
V: TRBV19; D: TRBD1; J: TRBJ1-2; size: NA; CDR3: CASSIDYGTGILGYTF; DNA: TGTGCCAGTAGTATAGATTACGGGACAGGGATCCTCGGCTACACCTTC
V: TRBV30; D: TRBD1; J: TRBJ1-1; size: NA; CDR3: CAWSDLGQAINEAFF; DNA: TGTGCCTGGAGTGACTTGGGACAGGCAATCAATGAAGCTTTCTTT